One and the same sample provided the 27 T cell receptor beta chains below, sequenced in a study of blood T cell repertoires in COVID-19. TCRdb keeps only in-frame clones here, not all; method: immunoSEQ multiplex PCR. Seen here are approximately 290,000 clones, 90% observed once, and the top ten hold roughly 1.1%. The sample was PBMCs or T cells enriched from blood (not recorded which). The receptors originated from a young woman who had recovered from COVID-19.

The chain is built from TRBV7-2 and TRBJ2-7; 15 positions agree with TRBD2. Trimming removed 5 bases from V and 6 bases from J; junction bases left unmatched: 5. Germline V gene lookup returns CDR1 SGHTA and CDR2 FQGNSA. The CDR3 sequence is 15 residues long. The CDR3 here is CASSPGLAGGREQYF. Written as DNA, the CDR3 is TGTGCCAGCAGCCCAGGACTAGCGGGAGGGCGCGAGCAGTACTTC. Together with reference TRBV7-2 and TRBJ2-7, the CDR3 gives the full variable domain: GAGVSQSPSNKVTEKGKDVELRCDPISGHTALYWYRQSLGQGLEFLIYFQGNSAPDKSGLPSDRFSAERTGGSVSTLTIQRTQQEDSAVYLCASSPGLAGGREQYFGPGTRLTVT.

This clone appeared once. The rearrangement links TRBV2 to TRBJ2-3, with 9 nucleotides matching TRBD1. V lost 10 bases to trimming and J lost 4 bases; unmatched junction nucleotides: 3. Germline CDR1 reads SNHLY; CDR2 reads FYNNEI. The CDR3 is 12 residues long. DNA for the CDR3: TGTGCCACCCGGGACAGGGCAGATACGCAGTATTTT. Residues: CATRDRADTQYF.

The V and J genes are TRBV9 and TRBJ2-3, with 9 bases matching TRBD1. Germline V lookup: CDR1 SGDLS, CDR2 YYNGEE. The CDR3 consists of 15 residues. V dropped 4 bases and J dropped 4; count of bases not matched to a gene: 7. The CDR3 DNA reads TGTGCCAGCAGCCGATCGGGACAGGGCCCAGATACGCAGTATTTT. It yields the protein CASSRSGQGPDTQYF.

V and J are TRBV5-4 and TRBJ2-5; weak D call: TRBD1 (5 bases). V was cut by 5 bases and J by 3 bases, with 11 bases left in between. The CDR3 has 13 amino acids. CDR1 is SGHNT, CDR2 YYREEE, per germline (reference sequence). The CDR3 reads CASRPQGKETQYF. CDR3 sequence (DNA): TGTGCCAGCAGACCCCAGGGAAAAGAGACCCAGTACTTC. Using reference TRBV5-4 and TRBJ2-5 for the parts outside the CDR3, the full variable domain is ETGVTQSPTHLIKTRGQQVTLRCSSQSGHNTVSWYQQALGQGPQFIFQYYREEENGRGNFPPRFSGLQFPNYSSELNVNALELDDSALYLCASRPQGKETQYFGPGTRLLVL.

This clone turned up a few times. The chain recombines TRBV20-1 with TRBJ2-2; no firm D call. The length of the CDR3 is 13 residues. Germline loops: CDR1 DFQATT, CDR2 SNEGSKA (reference sequence). V was cut by 3 bases and J by 5 bases, with 10 bases left in between. The CDR3 here is CSASPQPTGELFF. The CDR3 DNA follows: TGCAGTGCTAGTCCACAGCCGACCGGGGAGCTGTTTTTT.

This clone was seen only a few times. V and J are TRBV6-5 and TRBJ1-5; perhaps TRBD1 as D (5 bases). With 4 bases removed from V and 5 bases from J, the gap between germline ends came to 9 bases. CDR3 length: 13 residues. From germline, CDR1 is MNHEY and CDR2 SVGAGI. The chain's CDR3 is CASSFREHQPQHF. Written as DNA, the CDR3 is TGTGCCAGCAGTTTCAGGGAACATCAGCCCCAGCATTTT.

The J gene is TRBJ1-1, the V gene TRBV29-1; D remains unclear. Trimming left V 4 bases short and J 4 bases short, with 16 bases between. Germline CDR1 and CDR2: SQVTM and ANQGSEA. The CDR3 is 14 residues long. This CDR3 is CSVALKSSSTEAFF. DNA for the CDR3: TGCAGCGTTGCCCTTAAGAGCTCGAGCACTGAAGCTTTCTTT.

This rearrangement joins TRBV3-1 (or the pseudogene TRBV3-2) to TRBJ1-5; D perhaps matches TRBD1 (5 bases). Germline CDR1 and CDR2: LGHDT and YNNKEL (reference sequence). This CDR3 has 15 amino acids. Deletions cut 1 base from V and 2 bases from J, with 9 bases between. This CDR3 is CASSQAGLGNQPQHF. Here the CDR3 DNA reads TGTGCCAGCAGCCAAGCAGGGCTTGGCAATCAGCCCCAGCATTTT.

The J gene is TRBJ2-1, the V gene TRBV27; 8 bases fit TRBD2. After removal of 2 bases from V and 5 bases from J, the junction contained 5 bases not matched to a gene. The CDR3 extends over 15 amino acids. CDR1 is MNHEY and CDR2 is SMNVEV in the germline V gene (reference sequence). The CDR3 loop is CASSLGLAGHNEQFF. In DNA, the CDR3 is TGTGCCAGCAGTTTAGGGCTAGCGGGCCACAATGAGCAGTTCTTC.

This clone was observed once. V and J are TRBV15 and TRBJ2-7; D is unresolved. Trimming left V 0 bases short and J 3 bases short, with 9 bases between. The CDR3 has 14 residues. Germline CDR1 is LNHNV and CDR2 is YYDKDF (reference sequence). The CDR3 loop is CATSRDNGFYEQYF. In DNA form, the CDR3 reads TGTGCCACCAGCAGAGATAACGGGTTCTACGAGCAGTACTTC.

The V and J genes are TRBV4-3 and TRBJ1-2, with TRBD1 matching over 11 bases. J gave up 7 bases and V 3 bases, and 13 bases lay outside the gene matches. Per germline, CDR1 LGHNA and CDR2 YSLEER. The CDR3 runs to 17 residues. The CDR3 sequence: CASSQVPGTGGVSGYTF. DNA for the CDR3: TGCGCCAGCAGCCAGGTACCCGGGACAGGGGGAGTTAGTGGCTACACCTTC.

The chain links TRBV29-1 to TRBJ2-1, with 9 bases that match TRBD1. After removal of 6 bases from V and 3 bases from J, the junction contained 6 bases not matched to a gene. Germline V gene data show CDR1 as SQVTM and CDR2 as ANQGSEA. This CDR3 has 14 amino acids. CDR3 loop: CSVGTGSIYNEQFF. In DNA, the CDR3 is TGCAGCGTAGGGACAGGGAGTATCTACAATGAGCAGTTCTTC.

The V gene is TRBV24-1, the J gene TRBJ2-3, with 7 bases aligning to TRBD1. This CDR3 has 16 residues. V shed 4 bases and J 1 base; nucleotides not matched to a gene: 7. Germline CDR1 reads KGHDR; CDR2 reads SFDVKD. The CDR3 coding sequence is TGTGCCACCAGTGAGTACAGGGGCGCTGGCACAGATACGCAGTATTTT. This sequence encodes CATSEYRGAGTDTQYF.

The genes are TRBV15 and TRBJ1-1; D is unresolved. With 0 bases removed from V and 1 base from J, the gap between germline ends came to 6 bases. The germline V gene encodes CDR1 LNHNV and CDR2 YYDKDF (reference sequence). The CDR3 is 14 amino acids. CDR3 coding DNA: TGTGCCACCAGCAGAGAAGCCGGGAACACTGAAGCTTTCTTT. Its translation is CATSREAGNTEAFF.

V is TRBV9 and J is TRBJ2-7; 10 bases map to TRBD1. Germline loops: CDR1 SGDLS, CDR2 YYNGEE. This CDR3 is 16 amino acids long. The V gene end was trimmed by 4 bases and the J gene end by 5 bases; junction bases not matched to a gene: 12. The CDR3 here is CASSTRPGTGVNEQYF. The DNA of the CDR3 is TGTGCCAGCAGCACACGCCCCGGGACAGGGGTTAACGAGCAGTACTTC. Filled out from reference TRBV9 and TRBJ2-7, the complete variable domain reads DSGVTQTPKHLITATGQRVTLRCSPRSGDLSVYWYQQSLDQGLQFLIQYYNGEERAKGNILERFSAQQFPDLHSELNLSSLELGDSALYFCASSTRPGTGVNEQYFGPGTRLTVT.

This clone has only one observation. The V and J genes are TRBV30 and TRBJ1-6, with 7 bases that match TRBD1. This CDR3 is built from 14 residues. The J segment lost 7 bases and the V segment lost 8 bases, leaving 11 bases of the junction unmatched. The V gene's germline CDR1 is GTSNPN and CDR2 SVGIG (reference sequence). The CDR3 sequence: CALRQGGVNSPLHF. DNA of the CDR3: TGTGCCCTTCGACAGGGCGGGGTCAATTCACCCCTCCACTTT.

J is TRBJ1-6 and V is TRBV19, with 10 bases identical to TRBD1. Germline trimming cut 6 bases from V and 7 bases from J; bases unmatched to any gene: 9. CDR1 is LNHDA and CDR2 is SQIVND in the germline V gene (reference sequence). The CDR3 spans 16 residues. The DNA of the CDR3 is TGTGCCAGTAGCCCCCTTCGGGGACAGGGGAATTCACCCCTCCACTTT. It codes for CASSPLRGQGNSPLHF.

In this sample, this clone turned up a few times. The chain links TRBV12-5 to TRBJ2-1; 9 bases agree with TRBD2. The germline V gene encodes CDR1 LGHNT and CDR2 FRNRAP. The CDR3 is 15 residues long. J gave up 8 bases and V 3 bases, and 8 bases lay outside the gene matches. CDR3 amino acids: CASGFLAGAMHEQFF. The CDR3 coding sequence is TGTGCTAGTGGTTTTTTAGCGGGAGCAATGCATGAGCAGTTCTTC.

This clone occurred a few times. V usage is TRBV27 and J usage is TRBJ2-7, with 12 nucleotides matching TRBD1. Per the germline V gene, CDR1 is MNHEY and CDR2 is SMNVEV (reference sequence). V lost 2 bases, J lost 4 bases, and 3 bases stayed unmatched. CDR3 length: 15 amino acids. This CDR3 reads CASSLEGQGAYEQYF. The CDR3 region has the DNA TGTGCCAGCAGTTTAGAGGGACAGGGGGCGTACGAGCAGTACTTC.

The chain has TRBV10-3 and TRBJ1-1, with D possibly being TRBD1 (5 bases). Germline V gene lookup returns CDR1 ENHRY and CDR2 SYGVKD. This CDR3 is built from 14 residues. The germline V and J ends were trimmed by 5 bases and 3 bases, with 13 bases remaining between them. This CDR3 reads CAISLKGGDTEAFF. For the CDR3, the DNA is TGTGCCATCAGTCTCAAAGGAGGGGACACTGAAGCTTTCTTT.

This chain connects TRBV28 to TRBJ2-7; the match to TRBD2 covers 10 bases. Per germline, CDR1 MDHEN and CDR2 SYDVKM. V was pared by 4 bases and J by 2 bases, with 2 bases of the junction left unmatched. The CDR3 contains 14 residues. The DNA of the CDR3 is TGTGCCAGCAGTTCCCTAGCGGGAGCCTACGAGCAGTACTTC. Translation: CASSSLAGAYEQYF.

This chain links TRBV13 with TRBJ2-2; D gene ambiguous. The CDR3 length is 15 residues. V lost 5 bases to trimming and J lost 1 base, with 11 bases between them. Germline CDR1 reads PRHDT; CDR2 reads FYEKMQ (reference sequence). The CDR3 sequence is CASSPRVLNTGELFF. In DNA, the CDR3 is TGTGCCAGCAGCCCCCGGGTATTGAACACCGGGGAGCTGTTTTTT.

V gene TRBV9 combines with J gene TRBJ2-7; TRBD1 matches 9 bases. Germline CDR1 SGDLS, CDR2 YYNGEE. Losses at the gene ends were 3 bases for V and 5 bases for J; bases not matched to a gene: 6. CDR3 length: 14 amino acids. The CDR3 DNA reads as TGTGCCAGCAGCGGGACAGGGGAAAGGAACGAGCAGTACTTC. Protein sequence: CASSGTGERNEQYF.

CDR3 amino acids: CAIRTGQGHYEQYF. CDR3 nucleotides: TGTGCCATCAGAACCGGACAGGGCCACTACGAGCAGTACTTC. The J gene is TRBJ2-7, the V gene TRBV10-3; TRBD1 aligns across 8 bases. The J segment lost 3 bases and the V segment lost 6 bases, leaving 7 bases of the junction unmatched. The CDR3 runs to 14 residues. Germline V CDR1 and CDR2: ENHRY, SYGVKD.

The genes are TRBV7-8 and TRBJ2-2, with D possibly being TRBD1 (5 bases). V lost 5 bases and J lost 1, with 14 bases in between. Germline V gene lookup returns CDR1 SGHVS and CDR2 FQNEAQ. CDR3 length: 16 amino acids. The CDR3 protein is CASSLLGALNTGELFF. In DNA form, the CDR3 reads TGTGCCAGCAGCCTACTTGGGGCCTTGAACACCGGGGAGCTGTTTTTT.

This clone was recorded only once. The V and J genes are TRBV7-8 and TRBJ1-2; 11 nucleotides line up with TRBD1. Trimming cost V 3 bases and J 3 bases; bases outside gene matches: 3. This CDR3 region has 15 residues. Germline loops: CDR1 SGHVS, CDR2 FQNEAQ. Here the CDR3 reads CASSFGTGGDYGYTF. The DNA of the CDR3 is TGTGCCAGCAGCTTCGGGACAGGGGGAGACTATGGCTACACCTTC.

This chain links TRBV6-5 with TRBJ1-5, with TRBD1 matching 7 bases. V trimming: 8 bases; J trimming: 2 bases; junction bases outside the gene matches: 9. The CDR3 spans 15 residues. The V gene's germline CDR1 is MNHEY and CDR2 SVGAGI. Here the CDR3 reads CASAPLGTGNQPQHF. The CDR3 DNA reads TGTGCCAGCGCCCCGCTGGGGACAGGCAATCAGCCCCAGCATTTT.